This T cell receptor beta chain was retrieved from a study of blood T cell repertoires in COVID-19. The repertoire was sequenced with immunoSEQ multiplex PCR; TCRdb's copy has only in-frame clones and lacks some. Of over 150,000 clones in the sample, approximately 86% were seen once. The CDR3 consists of 15 residues. Germline V CDR1 and CDR2: MDHEN, SYDVKM. V dropped 4 bases and J dropped 0 bases, with 12 bases sitting between them. The TCR originated in a man between 35 and 55 years old with active or convalescent COVID-19. The chain employs TRBV28 and TRBJ1-1, with D possibly matching TRBD1 (5 bases). The sample taken for sequencing was peripheral blood. The CDR3 DNA sequence: TGTGCCAGCAGTTCCTGGGGGGGGGTGAACACTGAAGCTTTCTTT. Translating it yields CASSSWGGVNTEAFF. The full variable domain, completed using reference TRBV28 and TRBJ1-1, is DVKVTQSSRYLVKRTGEKVFLECVQDMDHENMFWYRQDPGLGLRLIYFSYDVKMKEKGDIPEGYSVSREKKERFSLILESASTNQTSMYLCASSSWGGVNTEAFFGQGTRLTVV.